The following is a TCR beta chain sequence with its context. This sample was included in a study of T cell responses to AZD1222 COVID-19 vaccine. The CDR3 runs to 15 residues. V was pared by 4 bases and J by 3 bases, with 14 bases between. Germline V gene lookup returns CDR1 LGHNA and CDR2 YSLEER. The data were produced by immunoSEQ multiplex PCR, yet TCRdb's version contains in-frame clones alone and is incomplete. Of around 160,000 clones detected, over 75% appear once; the ten largest clones hold about 1.5%. The sample here was peripheral blood, taken on day 0 of AZD1222 vaccination. This receptor was identified in an adult in good health. This chain joins TRBV4-3 and TRBJ2-3, with D perhaps matching TRBD1 or TRBD2 (5 bases each). Here the CDR3 reads CASSPGTPATDTQYF. For the CDR3, the DNA is TGCGCCAGCAGCCCTGGGACCCCCGCGACAGATACGCAGTATTTT.